The 19 T cell receptor beta chains below were found in one sample sequenced in a study of pediatric ulcerative colitis. The assay was immunoSEQ multiplex PCR, and TCRdb's table has in-frame clones only and misses some. The sample lists 4,500 to 6,000 clones; under 90% were seen once. The sample taken for sequencing was blood. These receptors were collected from a girl aged 5-17 years who was a control in a study of pediatric ulcerative colitis.

This clone has only one observation. CDR3 sequence: CSAVDRVGYTF. The CDR3 coding sequence is TGCAGTGCCGTCGACAGGGTTGGCTACACCTTC. The chain carries TRBV20-1 and TRBJ1-2; 7 nucleotides align to TRBD1. Looked up from germline, CDR1 is DFQATT and CDR2 is SNEGSKA (reference sequence). V trimming: 6 bases; J trimming: 7 bases; junction bases outside the gene matches: 5. The CDR3 runs to 11 residues.

The J gene is TRBJ2-7, the V gene TRBV11-2; D not certain. Germline-derived CDR1 and CDR2 are SGHAT and FQNNGV. Trimming shortened V by 1 base and J by 4 bases, and 14 bases separated the two germline ends. This CDR3 is built from 15 residues. The CDR3 DNA sequence: TGTGCCAGCAGCTTAGTCGAAGTGGTGACTTACGAGCAGTACTTC. Encoded protein: CASSLVEVVTYEQYF.

The V and J genes are TRBV6-5 and TRBJ2-7; D is ambiguous. Germline-derived CDR1 and CDR2 are MNHEY and SVGAGI. V dropped 8 bases and J dropped 0 bases, with 11 bases sitting between them. The CDR3 is 13 amino acids. In DNA, the CDR3 is TGTGCCAGCCAAGAGACTTACTCCTACGAGCAGTACTTC. Protein: CASQETYSYEQYF.

This chain connects TRBV6-1 to TRBJ1-2; D is uncertain. The CDR3 contains 14 residues. The V end lost 2 bases, the J end lost 6 bases, and 13 bases lay between the germline ends. CDR1 and CDR2 from the germline V gene are MNHNS and SASEGT. The CDR3 DNA reads as TGTGCCAGCAGTGAACACAACTCACCTCATGGCTACACCTTC. Amino acid sequence: CASSEHNSPHGYTF.

This clone was detected once. The V and J genes are TRBV7-8 and TRBJ1-1, with 12 bases fitting TRBD1. This CDR3 has 16 residues. V lost 3 bases to trimming and J lost 6 bases; unmatched junction nucleotides: 8. Germline V CDR1 and CDR2: SGHVS, FQNEAQ. The CDR3 loop reads CASSLGQGALSAEAFF. The DNA of the CDR3 is TGTGCCAGCAGCTTGGGACAGGGGGCTTTGAGCGCTGAAGCTTTCTTT.

The J gene is TRBJ2-2, the V gene TRBV27; 11 positions agree with TRBD2. The CDR3 contains 16 residues. The V gene's germline CDR1 is MNHEY and CDR2 SMNVEV (reference sequence). V shed 6 bases and J 1 base; nucleotides not matched to a gene: 4. The CDR3 is CASRDGLAGNTGELFF. The CDR3 nucleotides read TGTGCCAGCAGGGACGGACTAGCGGGGAACACCGGGGAGCTGTTTTTT.

V usage is TRBV25-1 and J usage is TRBJ2-3, with 13 bases that match TRBD2. With V trimmed by 2 bases and J by 0 bases, 2 bases remained unmatched. Germline V gene data show CDR1 as MGHDK and CDR2 as SYGVNS. This CDR3 has 17 amino acids. The CDR3, as DNA: TGTGCCAGCAGTGAAGGGACTAGCGGGACTAGCACAGATACGCAGTATTTT. Translating gives CASSEGTSGTSTDTQYF.

Here the CDR3 reads CAWSVVLAVSEQYF. CDR3 in DNA: TGTGCCTGGAGTGTTGTACTAGCGGTATCCGAGCAGTACTTC. The rearrangement joins TRBV30 to TRBJ2-7; TRBD2 matches 8 bases. The J segment lost 6 bases and the V segment lost 0 bases, leaving 7 bases of the junction unmatched. The CDR3 is 14 amino acids. Germline V gene data show CDR1 as GTSNPN and CDR2 as SVGIG (reference sequence).

The genes are TRBV29-1 and TRBJ2-7, with D possibly matching TRBD1 (7 bases). The CDR3 spans 12 residues. Germline V gene sequence: CDR1 SQVTM, CDR2 ANQGSEA. Trimming cost V 6 bases and J 1 base, with 10 bases left between them. CDR3 bases: TGCAGCGTGCGGGACAGTTCCTACGAGCAGTACTTC. Protein product: CSVRDSSYEQYF.

This clone has more than one count but fewer than ten. The chain joins TRBV18 to TRBJ1-5; D is unresolved. Per the germline V gene, CDR1 is KGHSH and CDR2 is LQKENI. The V and J ends lost 3 bases and 4 bases respectively, with 7 bases between them. CDR3 size: 13 residues. The CDR3 region is CASSPGLNQPQHF. The DNA for the CDR3 is TGTGCCAGCTCACCTGGGCTGAATCAGCCCCAGCATTTT.

The J gene is TRBJ1-1, the V gene TRBV28; no clear D gene. Germline assignment: CDR1 MDHEN and CDR2 SYDVKM. The CDR3 consists of 14 residues. Trimming removed 4 bases at V and 11 bases at J, with 20 bases between. CDR3 sequence (DNA): TGTGCCAGCAGTTCCATTGCGGGGAACCGACGCGCTTTCTTT. This sequence encodes CASSSIAGNRRAFF.

The chain is built from TRBV5-1 and TRBJ2-6; the match to TRBD1 covers 8 bases. The CDR3 consists of 20 residues. Losses at the gene ends were 4 bases for V and 3 bases for J; bases not matched to a gene: 18. The germline V gene has CDR1 SGHRS and CDR2 YFSETQ. The DNA for the CDR3 is TGCGCCAGCAGCCTGGTAGGACAGGGTGTTTCGTTAATTGGGGCCAACGTCCTGACTTTC. Residues: CASSLVGQGVSLIGANVLTF. Combining the CDR3 with reference TRBV5-1 and TRBJ2-6 gives the whole variable domain KAGVTQTPRYLIKTRGQQVTLSCSPISGHRSVSWYQQTPGQGLQFLFEYFSETQRNKGNFPGRFSGRQFSNSRSEMNVSTLELGDSALYLCASSLVGQGVSLIGANVLTFGAGSRLTVL.

The chain recombines TRBV19 with TRBJ1-1; 9 nucleotides line up with TRBD1. Germline values: CDR1 LNHDA, CDR2 SQIVND (reference sequence). Losses at the gene ends were 6 bases for V and 5 bases for J; bases not matched to a gene: 4. This CDR3 contains 13 residues. The CDR3 reads CASSTGGATEAFF. The CDR3 nucleotides are TGTGCCAGTAGCACAGGGGGCGCAACTGAAGCTTTCTTT.

The V and J genes are TRBV6-5 and TRBJ2-3, with TRBD1 as a possible D gene (5 bases). CDR3 size: 12 residues. The V and J ends lost 6 bases and 3 bases respectively, with 7 bases between them. Germline values: CDR1 MNHEY, CDR2 SVGAGI. CDR3 loop: CASSPGTDTQYF. The CDR3 region has the DNA TGTGCCAGCAGCCCAGGGACAGATACGCAGTATTTT.

The V call is TRBV5-1, the J call TRBJ2-1; TRBD1 matches 9 bases. Germline V gives CDR1 SGHRS, CDR2 YFSETQ. V was clipped by 4 bases and J by 16 bases; unmatched bases: 6. This CDR3 region has 11 residues. CDR3 sequence: CASSNPGQGFF. The CDR3 nucleotides read TGCGCCAGCAGCAATCCGGGACAGGGATTCTTC.

The chain uses TRBV28 and TRBJ2-7; TRBD1 matches at 9 bases. In germline, CDR1 is MDHEN, CDR2 SYDVKM. The CDR3 length is 15 residues. Unmatched junction bases numbered 8, after V lost 6 bases and J lost 2 bases. The CDR3 reads CASSNRDRDTYEQYF. CDR3 sequence (DNA): TGTGCCAGCAGCAACCGGGACAGGGATACCTACGAGCAGTACTTC.

The chain combines TRBV7-2 with TRBJ2-3; 7 nucleotides match TRBD1. CDR1 SGHTA and CDR2 FQGNSA come from the germline V gene. Unmatched junction bases numbered 9, after V lost 5 bases and J lost 1 base. The CDR3 covers 16 residues. The CDR3 sequence: CASSIFGDSRTDTQYF. CDR3 DNA sequence: TGTGCCAGCAGCATATTCGGGGACAGTCGCACAGATACGCAGTATTTT.

The rearrangement links TRBV10-3 to TRBJ1-1; D is undetermined. Germline CDR1 reads ENHRY; CDR2 reads SYGVKD. The CDR3 is 11 amino acids. V was cut by 6 bases and J by 11 bases, with 13 bases left in between. The CDR3 nucleotides read TGTGCCATCAGCCGCGGCTCGGAGGCTTTCTTT. It is translated as CAISRGSEAFF.

This clone was seen a single time. The chain employs TRBV25-1 and TRBJ1-3, with D maybe TRBD1 (6 bases). CDR3 length: 14 amino acids. CDR1 and CDR2 (germline): MGHDK, SYGVNS. The V end lost 6 bases, the J end lost 0 bases, and 9 bases lay between the germline ends. CDR3 residues: CASSGTLSGNTIYF. CDR3 nucleotides: TGTGCCAGCAGCGGGACACTCTCTGGAAACACCATATATTTT.